This TCR beta chain was sequenced during a study of human T cells and chemical hapten exposure. Across the study: The variation in per-sample TCR yields arose mainly from small differences in pooled library volumes. Overall study findings and caveats: After DPC sensitization, TCRs above 1 in 1000 frequency showed no change.

Individual cDNA molecules received unique molecular identifiers in the library. Per the original methods: Between 23,224 and 690,600 TCRs appeared in each sample, and the median stood at 95,638. TCRdb re-analysed the RACE reads in MiXCR, keeping a single row per CDR3 protein. None of the V and J calls come from the authors' own analysis; TCRdb made them. The sample shows 75,000 to 80,000 distinct CDR3 sequences, 8.5% to 9.5% of them seen only once. This CDR3 has 19 residues. The germline V gene encodes CDR1 DFQATT and CDR2 SNEGSKA (reference sequence). V was clipped by 0 bases and J by 0 bases, with 18 bases between them. In its sample, this clonotype was seen many times. Its antigen is not known. Time point: healthy volunteer bleed at 6 weeks. The authors extracted total RNA from unfractionated whole blood.

This TCR derives from a female donor in good health. Some clones in this sample may be carry-over from other donors' samples. V usage is TRBV20-1 and J usage is TRBJ2-6; D is undetermined. Sequencing was performed on whole blood. The CDR3 nucleotides are TGCAGTGCTAGAGATCCCCCGGGCTTCCCCTCCTCTGGGGCCAACGTCCTGACTTTC. This gives the protein CSARDPPGFPSSGANVLTF.